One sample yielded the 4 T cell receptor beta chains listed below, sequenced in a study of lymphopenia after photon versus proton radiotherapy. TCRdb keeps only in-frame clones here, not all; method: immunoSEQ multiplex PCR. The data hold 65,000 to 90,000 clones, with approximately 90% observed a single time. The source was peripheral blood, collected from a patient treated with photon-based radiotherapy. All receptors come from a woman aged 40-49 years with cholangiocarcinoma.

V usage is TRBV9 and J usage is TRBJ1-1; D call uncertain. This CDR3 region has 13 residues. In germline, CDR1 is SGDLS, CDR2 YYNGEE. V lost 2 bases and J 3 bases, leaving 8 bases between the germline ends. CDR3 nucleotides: TGTGCCAGCAGCGTTGGCCCCTACACTGAAGCTTTCTTT. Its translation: CASSVGPYTEAFF.

The chain's CDR3 is CASSFSGGRGEQFF. For the CDR3, the DNA is TGTGCCAGCAGTTTCAGCGGGGGAAGGGGTGAGCAGTTCTTC. V is TRBV28 and J is TRBJ2-1, with 8 bases aligning to TRBD2. V gave up 3 bases and J gave up 9 bases; unmatched junction bases: 7. CDR1 is MDHEN, CDR2 SYDVKM, per germline. The CDR3 contains 14 residues.

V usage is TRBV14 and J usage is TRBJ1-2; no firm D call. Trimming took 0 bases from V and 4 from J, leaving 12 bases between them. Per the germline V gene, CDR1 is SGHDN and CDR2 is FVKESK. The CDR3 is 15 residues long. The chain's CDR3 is CASSQDQLAGYGYTF. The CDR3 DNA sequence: TGTGCCAGCAGCCAAGACCAGCTGGCTGGCTATGGCTACACCTTC. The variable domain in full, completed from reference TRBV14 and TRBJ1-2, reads EAGVTQFPSHSVIEKGQTVTLRCDPISGHDNLYWYRRVMGKEIKFLLHFVKESKQDESGMPNNRFLAERTGGTYSTLKVQPAELEDSGVYFCASSQDQLAGYGYTFGSGTRLTVV.

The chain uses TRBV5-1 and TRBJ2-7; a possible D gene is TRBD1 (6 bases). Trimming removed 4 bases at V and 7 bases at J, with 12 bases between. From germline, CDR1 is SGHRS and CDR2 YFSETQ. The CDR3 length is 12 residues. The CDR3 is CASSRGGGEQYF. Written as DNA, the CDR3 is TGCGCCAGCAGCCGAGGGGGTGGTGAGCAGTACTTC.